This T cell receptor beta chain was documented in a study of T cell repertoires in cytomegalovirus infection. Turning to the study itself: Through public TCR beta signatures, both CMV infection and matching HLA type were indicated.

Findings and caveats of the study: HLA-C-restricted, CMV-specific TCR beta clonotypes were dominant ex vivo.

On this clonotype: Antigen: not known.

In TCRdb, the reads were re-called with MiXCR into one record per CDR3 protein. This table holds approximately 200,000 distinct CDR3 sequences, 25% to 30% found once. The V gene end was trimmed by 4 bases and the J gene end by 7 bases; junction bases not matched to a gene: 8. The germline CDR1 and CDR2 sequences are SGHTA and FQGNSA. The CDR3 extends over 14 amino acids. The source is a human donor in good health (CMV status not recorded). Some clones in this sample may be carry-over from other donors' samples. The sequenced sample consisted of PBMCs. The genes are TRBV7-2 and TRBJ1-2; 8 bases align to TRBD1. The CDR3 loop reads CASSSTGTGLGYTF. CDR3 DNA sequence: TGTGCCAGCAGCTCCACCGGGACAGGCCTTGGCTACACCTTC.